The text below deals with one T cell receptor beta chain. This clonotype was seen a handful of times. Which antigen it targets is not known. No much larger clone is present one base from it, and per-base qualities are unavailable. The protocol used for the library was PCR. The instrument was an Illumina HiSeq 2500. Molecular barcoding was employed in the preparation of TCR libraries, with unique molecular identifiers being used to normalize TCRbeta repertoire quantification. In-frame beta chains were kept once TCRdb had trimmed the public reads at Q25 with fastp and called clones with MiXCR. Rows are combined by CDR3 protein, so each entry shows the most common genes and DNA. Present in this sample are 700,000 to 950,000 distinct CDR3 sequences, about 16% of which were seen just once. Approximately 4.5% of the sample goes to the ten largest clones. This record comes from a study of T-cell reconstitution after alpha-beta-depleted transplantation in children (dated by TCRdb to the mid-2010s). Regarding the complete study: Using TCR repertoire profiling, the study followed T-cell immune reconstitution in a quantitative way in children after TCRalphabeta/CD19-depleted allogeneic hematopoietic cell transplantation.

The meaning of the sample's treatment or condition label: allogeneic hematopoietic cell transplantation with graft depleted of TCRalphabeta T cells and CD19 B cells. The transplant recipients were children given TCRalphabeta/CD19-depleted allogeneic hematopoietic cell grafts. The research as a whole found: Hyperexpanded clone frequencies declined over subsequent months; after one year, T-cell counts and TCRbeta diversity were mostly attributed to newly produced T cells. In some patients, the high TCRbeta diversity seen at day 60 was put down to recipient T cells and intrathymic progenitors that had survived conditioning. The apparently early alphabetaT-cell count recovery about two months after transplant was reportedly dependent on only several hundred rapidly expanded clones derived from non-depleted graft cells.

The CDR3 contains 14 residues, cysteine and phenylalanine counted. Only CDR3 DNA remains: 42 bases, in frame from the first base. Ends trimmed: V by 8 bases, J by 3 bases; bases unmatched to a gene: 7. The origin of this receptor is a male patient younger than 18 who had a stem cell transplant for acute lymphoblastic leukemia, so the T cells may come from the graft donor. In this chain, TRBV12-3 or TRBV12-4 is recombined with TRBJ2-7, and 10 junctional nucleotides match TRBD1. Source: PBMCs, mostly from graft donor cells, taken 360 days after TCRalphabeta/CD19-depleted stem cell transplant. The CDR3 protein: CASWSTGGNYEQYF. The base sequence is TGTGCCAGCTGGTCGACAGGGGGCAACTACGAGCAGTACTTC.